This T cell receptor beta chain was identified during a study of cytomegalovirus exposure and HLA in healthy donors. Findings and caveats of the study: The listing of some 170 TCR beta chains classed them as cytomegalovirus-associated. Later analysis demonstrated an association between a missense DCLRE1C variant and TCR beta V- and J-gene trimming.

As concerns this clone: The target antigen is unknown.

The PCR ran on 60 Vbeta and 13 Jbeta primers. Clones were read by immunoSEQ multiplex PCR, and TCRdb kept only the in-frame ones, dropping some. The sample lists 130,000 or so clones, around 8.5% occurring once. The V and J ends lost 2 bases and 2 bases respectively, with 6 bases between them. The CDR3 loop spans 13 amino acids. Germline-derived CDR1 and CDR2 are MNHEY and SVGAGI. The gene calls are TRBV6-5 and TRBJ1-1; D unresolved. Sequencing input: PBMCs. The source of this sequence is a man in his forties in good health and CMV-seronegative. For the CDR3, the DNA is TGTGCCAGCAGTTACGGGCCAAACACTGAAGCTTTCTTT. This encodes CASSYGPNTEAFF.